A selection of T cell receptor beta chains follows, all from one sample in a study of T cells in Graves' hyperthyroidism and ophthalmopathy. From the multiplex PCR reads, TCRdb called clonotypes with MiXCR, one entry per CDR3 protein. The table includes about 400,000 distinct CDR3 sequences, around 14% detected once. The source material was blood. These receptors originate from a woman under 30 with Graves' hyperthyroidism. CDR3s include the opening cysteine and the closing phenylalanine or tryptophan.

CDR3	length	V	J
CASSVAPAGRTDTQYF	16	TRBV9	TRBJ2-3
CASMGTGVTGELFF	14	TRBV2	TRBJ2-2
CASSLRGQGEETQYF	15	TRBV12-3/TRBV12-4	TRBJ2-5
CASSYSSNTGELFF	14	TRBV6-2/TRBV6-3	TRBJ2-2
CASSLQTGRETQYF	14	TRBV5-1	TRBJ2-5
CASSLPAGQADTQYF	15	TRBV7-6	TRBJ2-3
CASSLALDQREFF	13	TRBV7-9	TRBJ2-1
CASHLGNQPQHF	12	TRBV28	TRBJ1-5
CASSVNFSNQPQHF	14	TRBV2	TRBJ1-5
CATSRDRGQGNTIYF	15	TRBV15	TRBJ1-3
CASSPAYMSAGELFF	15	TRBV7-2	TRBJ2-2
CAITGRENYGYTF	13	TRBV3-1	TRBJ1-2
CASSLCRYAPLHF	13	TRBV11-2	TRBJ1-6
CASSWGTASNQPQHF	15	TRBV12-3/TRBV12-4	TRBJ1-5
CASRAGTDEKLFF	13	TRBV19	TRBJ1-4
CSATRSTGYNEQYF	14	TRBV20-1	TRBJ2-7
CASRGRADTQYF	12	TRBV28	TRBJ2-3
CSVDLGNDGELFF	13	TRBV29-1	TRBJ2-2
CASSWAATNEKLFF	14	TRBV18	TRBJ1-4
CASSSARGPGETQYF	15	TRBV7-9	TRBJ2-5
CASSPIYGADTQYF	14	TRBV5-8	TRBJ2-3
CASSLYRETNTEAFF	15	TRBV28	TRBJ1-1
CASSARDFSSTDTQYF	16	TRBV27	TRBJ2-3
CASSSTYSSTDTQYF	15	TRBV7-2	TRBJ2-3
CASSAAFGEKLFF	13	TRBV19	TRBJ1-4
CASSHGGGDTQYF	13	TRBV7-2	TRBJ2-3
CASSHPNRLAGSGELFF	17	TRBV3-1	TRBJ2-2